This TCR beta chain came from a study of metastatic and nonmetastatic thyroid tumors. About the study: Repertoires from malignant and benign thyroid patients were compared across blood and tumor or nodule tissue.

V lost 4 bases, J lost 0 bases, and 19 bases lay in between. The length of the CDR3 is 18 residues. Every patient was untreated before thyroid surgery. TCRdb reanalyzed the PCR reads with MiXCR. This sample has tens of thousands of clones; approximately 15% occur once, and the top ten carry roughly 7.1%. This clone occurred many times. The sequencing input was blood. The receptor was isolated from a female donor with papillary thyroid cancer or a benign thyroid nodule (not recorded which). Some clones in this sample may be carry-over from other donors' samples. The rearrangement uses TRBV12-3 or TRBV12-4 and TRBJ2-4; D is tentatively TRBD1 or TRBD2 (5 bases each). In DNA form, the CDR3 reads TGTGCCAGCAGTTCGCAAGAGGGGAGAGGAGGAGCCAAAAACATTCAGTACTTC. Translation: CASSSQEGRGGAKNIQYF.